This TCR beta chain is drawn from a study of blood T cell repertoires in COVID-19. In germline, CDR1 is MNHNS, CDR2 SASEGT. V lost 3 bases to trimming and J lost 1 base, with 14 bases between them. This CDR3 region has 16 residues. Source study methods: Reference gene primer amplification gave nucleated cell count estimates. TCRdb's table, derived via immunoSEQ multiplex PCR, lists solely in-frame clones and lacks some. The DNA gave D and trimming, while V, J and clone size come from that table. This sample yields fewer than 200,000 clones, of which 70% to 90% are seen a single time; approximately 4.4% belongs to the top ten. Participant ages covered about 18 to 89 years across 20 to 30 US areas. The recovered donors of Cohort 3 showed two negative PCRs, clearance, or symptom resolution.

The chain is built from TRBV6-1 and TRBJ2-3; possible D gene TRBD2, 7 bases. The sample consisted of PBMCs or T cells enriched from blood (not recorded which). The clonotype comes from a woman aged 45-65 years who had recovered from COVID-19. The CDR3 nucleotides read TGTGCCAGCAGTGATTGGGGGGGGCAGGGCACAGATACGCAGTATTTT. Protein sequence: CASSDWGGQGTDTQYF.